These 29 T cell receptor beta chains were all obtained from the same sample, sequenced in a study of T cell changes during pregnancy in multiple sclerosis. TCRdb's table, derived via immunoSEQ multiplex PCR, lists solely in-frame clones and lacks some. The table includes about 70,000 clones, around 90% detected once. Source: peripheral blood, taken in the first trimester of pregnancy. These receptors all stem from a female donor with multiple sclerosis, enrolled in a pregnancy study.

The chain is built from TRBV6-1 and TRBJ2-5; D remains ambiguous. Trimming cost V 0 bases and J 4 bases, with 15 bases left between them. Germline V lookup: CDR1 MNHNS, CDR2 SASEGT. This CDR3 is built from 16 residues. DNA for the CDR3: TGTGCCAGCAGTGAAGCAGTTCTTAGTTACCCAGAGACCCAGTACTTC. This translates into CASSEAVLSYPETQYF.

The rearrangement uses TRBV7-2 and TRBJ1-6, with D perhaps matching TRBD1 (5 bases). The CDR3 spans 14 residues. Trimming stripped 2 bases from V and 10 bases from J, with 12 bases between. Germline CDR1 SGHTA, CDR2 FQGNSA. The DNA of the CDR3 is TGTGCCAGCAGCTTATTACAGGAGGGGTCACCCCTCCACTTT. It encodes CASSLLQEGSPLHF. The complete variable domain, with remaining parts taken from reference TRBV7-2 and TRBJ1-6, reads GAGVSQSPSNKVTEKGKDVELRCDPISGHTALYWYRQSLGQGLEFLIYFQGNSAPDKSGLPSDRFSAERTGGSVSTLTIQRTQQEDSAVYLCASSLLQEGSPLHFGNGTRLTVT.

The chain links TRBV19 to TRBJ1-1; no definite D call. Trimming removed 5 bases at V and 4 bases at J, with 20 bases between. The germline V gene encodes CDR1 LNHDA and CDR2 SQIVND (reference sequence). This CDR3 is built from 16 residues. The CDR3 region is CASSDMGREVGTEAFF. The CDR3 DNA reads as TGTGCCAGTAGTGATATGGGCCGGGAGGTTGGCACTGAAGCTTTCTTT.

The rearrangement joins TRBV28 to TRBJ2-7, with 9 bases fitting TRBD2. The CDR3 has 13 amino acids. The germline V gene has CDR1 MDHEN and CDR2 SYDVKM. V gave up 7 bases and J gave up 3 bases; unmatched junction bases: 4. The chain's CDR3 is CASISGSFYEQYF. CDR3 coding DNA: TGTGCCAGCATTAGCGGGAGCTTCTACGAGCAGTACTTC.

This chain joins TRBV4-2 and TRBJ2-1, with TRBD2 identical over 10 bases. CDR3 length: 17 amino acids. The junction had 11 bases not matched to a gene; V was cut back by 0 bases and J by 9 bases. The V gene's germline CDR1 is LGHNA and CDR2 YNFKEQ. The CDR3 region is CASSQDMASGGSPEQFF. In nucleotides, the CDR3 is TGTGCCAGCAGCCAAGATATGGCTAGCGGGGGTTCCCCTGAGCAGTTCTTC.

The chain links TRBV19 to TRBJ2-2; TRBD2 agrees at 8 bases. Unmatched junction bases numbered 6, after V lost 4 bases and J lost 5 bases. CDR3 length: 15 residues. CDR1 is LNHDA and CDR2 is SQIVND in the germline V gene (reference sequence). CDR3 in amino acids: CASSTPGLVTGELFF. In nucleotides, the CDR3 is TGTGCCAGTAGTACCCCGGGACTAGTAACCGGGGAGCTGTTTTTT.

The V gene is TRBV16, the J gene TRBJ2-7; tentatively, D is TRBD1 (5 bases). Trimming took 6 bases from V and 6 from J, leaving 12 bases between them. Germline-derived CDR1 and CDR2 are KGHSY and FQNENV. CDR3 length: 12 residues. CDR3 nucleotide sequence: TGTGCCAGCAGTCACCAGGGTTTCGAGCAGTACTTC. As protein: CASSHQGFEQYF.

Concerning this clone itself: A read error may produce the germline difference seen at one junction end. Other DNA sequences in the same sample also yield this CDR3. The V and J genes are TRBV30 and TRBJ1-1; TRBD1 matches 7 bases. Germline V gene lookup returns CDR1 GTSNPN and CDR2 SVGIG (reference sequence). This CDR3 has 16 residues. The CDR3 region is CAWSNPRGRGVTEAFF. The CDR3 DNA sequence: TGCGCCTGGAGCAACCCGAGGGGGCGAGGTGTCACTGAAGCTTTCTTT.

V usage is TRBV6-6 and J usage is TRBJ1-1; 8 bases agree with TRBD1. J gave up 3 bases and V 5 bases, and 5 bases lay outside the gene matches. This CDR3 spans 14 amino acids. Germline V gene data show CDR1 as MNHNY and CDR2 as SVGAGI (reference sequence). CDR3 protein: CASSRTGWDTEAFF. CDR3 nucleotides: TGTGCCAGCAGTCGGACAGGGTGGGACACTGAAGCTTTCTTT.

This clone was seen a handful of times. The chain couples TRBV9 to TRBJ1-1, with 10 bases fitting TRBD1. The CDR3 has 15 amino acids. V was pared by 3 bases and J by 8 bases, with 10 bases of the junction left unmatched. Germline assignment: CDR1 SGDLS and CDR2 YYNGEE. In nucleotides, the CDR3 is TGTGCCAGCAGCGCTTCGGGACAGGGGAACTCCGAAGCTTTCTTT. As protein: CASSASGQGNSEAFF. Full variable domain (rest looked up from reference TRBV9 and TRBJ1-1): DSGVTQTPKHLITATGQRVTLRCSPRSGDLSVYWYQQSLDQGLQFLIQYYNGEERAKGNILERFSAQQFPDLHSELNLSSLELGDSALYFCASSASGQGNSEAFFGQGTRLTVV.

The chain carries TRBV28 and TRBJ1-1; TRBD1 matches at 12 bases. The CDR3 covers 16 residues. With 4 bases clipped from V and 7 bases from J, the junction kept 10 bases outside the gene matches. Germline V gives CDR1 MDHEN, CDR2 SYDVKM. The CDR3 protein is CASSSPAGTGGLEAFF. The CDR3 region has the DNA TGTGCCAGCAGTTCTCCAGCCGGGACAGGGGGCCTTGAAGCTTTCTTT.

V and J are TRBV18 and TRBJ2-1, with 12 bases aligning to TRBD2. Germline trimming cut 3 bases from V and 6 bases from J; bases unmatched to any gene: 6. Germline CDR1 and CDR2: KGHSH and LQKENI. The CDR3 sequence is 16 residues long. The CDR3 nucleotides are TGTGCCAGCTCACCCCTAGCGGGGGGGCTGGGCAATGAGCAGTTCTTC. As protein: CASSPLAGGLGNEQFF.

A single count supports this clone. The rearrangement links TRBV10-1 to TRBJ2-1; D is perhaps TRBD2 (6 bases). Trimming pared 0 bases from V and 6 bases from J, leaving 12 bases between. Germline V lookup: CDR1 WNHNN, CDR2 SYGVQD (reference sequence). This CDR3 is 15 amino acids long. The CDR3 DNA sequence: TGCGCCAGCAGTGAGTCGGGCGGGGCCCTCAATGAGCAGTTCTTC. Translating gives CASSESGGALNEQFF.

The chain has TRBV9 and TRBJ1-3, with D hard to call. The V end lost 3 bases, the J end lost 0 bases, and 4 bases lay between the germline ends. CDR3 length equals 13 residues. In germline, CDR1 is SGDLS, CDR2 YYNGEE. The CDR3 protein is CASSGASGNTIYF. DNA of the CDR3: TGTGCCAGCAGCGGAGCCTCTGGAAACACCATATATTTT.

This clone was detected only a few times. The chain has TRBV21-1 and TRBJ2-7; the table's D call, TRBD2, was not checked against the DNA. TRBV21-1 is noted as a pseudogene. The CDR3 length is 15 residues. The CDR3 reads CASRGLAGGSYEQYF. Written as DNA, the CDR3 is TGTGCCAGCAGGGGACTAGCGGGGGGGTCCTACGAGCAGTACTTC.

This rearrangement joins TRBV10-1 to TRBJ2-1; maybe TRBD1 (6 bases). The CDR3 covers 16 residues. V was cut by 4 bases and J by 5 bases, with 18 bases left in between. CDR1 and CDR2 (germline): WNHNN, SYGVQD (reference sequence). CDR3 DNA sequence: TGCGCCAGCAGTGGGGGGCCCCGGGACGGTCACAATGAGCAGTTCTTC. It encodes CASSGGPRDGHNEQFF.

The chain couples TRBV7-3 to TRBJ1-6; possible D gene TRBD1, 5 bases. Germline CDR1 reads SGHTA; CDR2 reads FQGTGA. CDR3 size: 15 residues. Trimming pared 5 bases from V and 4 bases from J, leaving 12 bases between. CDR3 protein: CASSPPGQYNSPLHF. As DNA, the CDR3 is TGTGCCAGCAGCCCTCCCGGACAATATAATTCACCCCTCCACTTT.

This sequence joins TRBV28 and TRBJ1-5; 7 bases fit TRBD1. The CDR3 spans 16 residues. Germline V gene sequence: CDR1 MDHEN, CDR2 SYDVKM. V lost 5 bases to trimming and J lost 3 bases; unmatched junction nucleotides: 10. DNA for the CDR3: TGTGCCAGCAGTGCAAGACAGGGTACGAACAATCAGCCCCAGCATTTT. Its translation is CASSARQGTNNQPQHF.

This sequence joins TRBV7-9 and TRBJ2-1; D is unresolved. Per germline, CDR1 SEHNR and CDR2 FQNEAQ (reference sequence). The CDR3 spans 17 residues. V lost 1 base to trimming and J lost 5 bases, with 18 bases between them. CDR3 residues: CASSLENELLLDNEQFF. CDR3 bases: TGTGCCAGCAGCTTAGAAAATGAGCTACTACTTGACAATGAGCAGTTCTTC.

This rearrangement joins TRBV7-8 to TRBJ1-6, with TRBD1 as a possible D gene (5 bases). Trimming took off 2 bases at V and 7 bases at J, with 18 bases between the two ends. The V gene's germline CDR1 is SGHVS and CDR2 FQNEAQ. There are 17 residues in the CDR3. CDR3 bases: TGTGCCAGCAGCTTATCCCAGCCTCGCGGGGCGAATTCACCCCTCCACTTT. Protein sequence: CASSLSQPRGANSPLHF. The full variable domain, completed using reference TRBV7-8 and TRBJ1-6, is GAGVSQSPRYKVAKRGQDVALRCDPISGHVSLFWYQQALGQGPEFLTYFQNEAQLDKSGLPSDRFFAERPEGSVSTLKIQRTQQEDSAVYLCASSLSQPRGANSPLHFGNGTRLTVT.

J is TRBJ2-7 and V is TRBV5-1; 9 bases match TRBD2. CDR3 length: 16 amino acids. The V and J ends lost 4 bases and 5 bases, in that order; junction bases with no gene match: 13. CDR1 is SGHRS and CDR2 is YFSETQ in the germline V gene. The CDR3 DNA sequence: TGCGCCAGCAGCACCGTTACTAGCGGGTCAGACCACGAGCAGTACTTC. It encodes CASSTVTSGSDHEQYF.

This chain connects TRBV7-2 to TRBJ2-2; 8 bases align to TRBD1. CDR3 length: 14 amino acids. Germline CDR1 and CDR2: SGHTA and FQGNSA. The trim removed 2 bases at V and 7 bases at J, leaving 3 bases unmatched. The CDR3 DNA is TGTGCCAGCAGCTTACTCAGGGGGCACGGGGAGCTGTTTTTT. Protein sequence: CASSLLRGHGELFF.

The chain recombines TRBV27 with TRBJ2-2; TRBD2 matches 14 bases. V dropped 4 bases and J dropped 4; count of bases not matched to a gene: 8. CDR3 size: 18 residues. Germline loops: CDR1 MNHEY, CDR2 SMNVEV (reference sequence). CDR3 DNA: TGTGCCAGCAGTTCCGGGACTAGCGGGAGAAGCGGCACCGGGGAGCTGTTTTTT. Residues: CASSSGTSGRSGTGELFF.

The V and J genes are TRBV19 and TRBJ2-3, with TRBD1 identical over 8 bases. Trimming cost V 3 bases and J 4 bases; bases outside gene matches: 3. There are 14 residues in the CDR3. The germline CDR1 and CDR2 sequences are LNHDA and SQIVND (reference sequence). CDR3 sequence reads: CASSMTGVPDTQYF. For the CDR3, the DNA is TGTGCCAGTAGTATGACAGGGGTTCCAGATACGCAGTATTTT. The full variable domain, in which reference TRBV19 and TRBJ2-3 provide the parts outside the CDR3, is DGGITQSPKYLFRKEGQNVTLSCEQNLNHDAMYWYRQDPGQGLRLIYYSQIVNDFQKGDIAEGYSVSREKKESFPLTVTSAQKNPTAFYLCASSMTGVPDTQYFGPGTRLTVL.

The chain has TRBV27 and TRBJ2-3, with 10 bases aligning to TRBD2. This CDR3 spans 15 amino acids. Germline V gene sequence: CDR1 MNHEY, CDR2 SMNVEV (reference sequence). V was clipped by 4 bases and J by 0 bases; unmatched bases: 1. The CDR3 coding sequence is TGTGCCAGCAGTTGGACTAGCGGTAGCACAGATACGCAGTATTTT. This encodes CASSWTSGSTDTQYF.

The genes are TRBV27 and TRBJ2-7; 13 bases fit TRBD2. Germline loops: CDR1 MNHEY, CDR2 SMNVEV (reference sequence). J was trimmed by 4 bases and V by 3 bases; bases with no gene match: 15. The CDR3 is made up of 19 amino acids. The CDR3 region has the DNA TGTGCCAGCAGTTTCCGAAGGACTAGCGGGAGAGGGGGGTCTTACGAGCAGTACTTC. Encoded protein: CASSFRRTSGRGGSYEQYF.

The chain recombines TRBV27 with TRBJ1-2; D is possibly TRBD1 (5 bases). In germline, CDR1 is MNHEY, CDR2 SMNVEV (reference sequence). The length of the CDR3 is 12 residues. Trimming left V 10 bases short and J 2 bases short, with 11 bases between. CDR3 nucleotide sequence: TGTGCCACCGCGGGGCAGAACTATGGCTACACCTTC. Its protein is CATAGQNYGYTF.

The chain combines TRBV5-1 with TRBJ2-7; 10 positions agree with TRBD2. Germline CDR1 and CDR2: SGHRS and YFSETQ. This CDR3 region has 14 residues. V lost 7 bases, J lost 7 bases, and 11 bases stayed unmatched. CDR3 in amino acids: CASGNLAGVGEQYF. The CDR3 DNA follows: TGCGCCAGCGGAAACCTAGCGGGAGTCGGAGAGCAGTACTTC. The whole variable domain, filled in from reference TRBV5-1 and TRBJ2-7, reads KAGVTQTPRYLIKTRGQQVTLSCSPISGHRSVSWYQQTPGQGLQFLFEYFSETQRNKGNFPGRFSGRQFSNSRSEMNVSTLELGDSALYLCASGNLAGVGEQYFGPGTRLTVT.

This clone has a handful of counts. The chain combines TRBV19 with TRBJ2-1; 12 nucleotides agree with TRBD2. Trimming took 3 bases from V and 7 from J; bases not matched to a gene: 7. Germline assignment: CDR1 LNHDA and CDR2 SQIVND (reference sequence). This CDR3 contains 16 residues. The CDR3 nucleotides read TGTGCCAGTAGTATTGGGTGGACTAGCGGGATGAATGAGCAGTTCTTC. Translation: CASSIGWTSGMNEQFF.